This T cell receptor beta chain was found in a study of a mutant IDH1 vaccine in newly diagnosed glioma (dated by TCRdb to 2020 to 2023). With regard to the full study: Patients were given eight vaccinations, in weeks 1, 3, 5, 7, 11, 15, 19 and 23, which matched visits V03 through V10. The roughly 35 treated patients were approximately 62% male and around 40% female, with a mean age of approximately 40 years. Peripheral blood samples were drawn at six visits, namely V03 (baseline), V05, V07, V10, V12 and V13. Prior to enrollment, patients had been given standard therapy consisting of radiotherapy alone, temozolomide alone, or radiochemotherapy with temozolomide, with the combination given to most patients. Vaccination was initiated 4-6 weeks after radiotherapy alone, or concurrently with temozolomide cycles in the chemotherapy-containing groups. Longitudinal TCRB deep sequencing was performed for 20 to 30 treated patients wherever samples were available for exploratory analyses.

Points the paper makes about the study in general: Immune responses induced by the vaccine were seen in 90% to 95% of patients across multiple MHC alleles. According to the authors, sample limitations meant that analyses of patient blood samples could not be reproduced. Changes in the top peripheral T cell clonotypes picked up by TCRB sequencing did not appear to be linked to pseudoprogression. Availability determined which PBMC samples were chosen for TCRB deep sequencing.

For CDR1 and CDR2, the germline V gene (reference sequence) lists MNHEY and SMNVEV. After removal of 6 bases from V and 4 bases from J, the junction retains 6 bases not matched to a gene. The CDR3 contains 15 residues, cysteine and phenylalanine counted. The kept DNA is CDR3 alone, 45 bases in frame from the first base. Worth noting for this clone: Its antigen has not been determined. No much larger clone is present one base from it, and per-base qualities are unavailable.

The library was made by the immunoSEQ multiplex PCR assay. Following the manufacturer's protocol, the hsTCRB Kit was used to amplify rearranged TCR beta chain sequences. TCRB libraries were sequenced on an Illumina MiSeq. Per the original workflow: The proprietary platform of the kit vendor was used for demultiplexing, trimming and gene mapping. In TCRdb, the immuneACCESS table is reduced to in-frame sequences with V and J assigned. These tables do not hold every clone; where another copy was compared, an unresolved V gene accounts for under half, and the others remain unexplained. That table supplies the V and J calls and clone size; D and trimming were determined from the DNA. The sample contains about 86,000 clones, 75% to 85% of them found a single time. About 2.2% of the sample is held by the ten biggest clonotypes. The sample's time point label, in plain terms: week 23, last vaccination. A 20-mer mutant IDH1 peptide at 300 micrograms in Montanide made up each vaccine dose, which was injected subcutaneously together with topical imiquimod. Donors had newly diagnosed WHO grade 3 or 4 IDH1-mutant astrocytomas with loss of nuclear ATRX. The samples were drawn from NOA16, a multicentre, single-arm, open-label phase I trial in Germany that tested a mutant IDH1 peptide vaccine in humans for the first time. Genomic DNA for TCRB sequencing was isolated from EDTA blood with the DNeasy Blood and Tissue Kit.

This clonotype originated in a man between 25 and 39 years old with glioma. Some clones in this sample may be carry-over from other donors' samples. The sequence is built from TRBV27 and TRBJ2-1; 10 bases in the junction line up with TRBD1. The source material was PBMCs, sampled from a glioma patient whose treatment included an IDH1 peptide vaccine. The DNA sequence reads TGTGCCAGCAGGGATCGGACAGGGGGTTACAATGAGCAGTTCTTC. This gives the protein CASRDRTGGYNEQFF.